Below, 28 T cell receptor beta chains from the same sample are listed, as sequenced in a study of T cell responses to AZD1222 COVID-19 vaccine. Data came from immunoSEQ multiplex PCR; TCRdb stores just in-frame clones and leaves some out. This sample has 90,000 to 150,000 clones, with 80% to 90% found just once. Here the sequenced sample was peripheral blood, taken on day 0 of AZD1222 vaccination. These receptors were collected from an adult in good health.

This clone was observed once. The chain carries TRBV5-1 and TRBJ1-6; 7 bases match TRBD1. The CDR3 consists of 14 residues. V lost 2 bases, J lost 9 bases, and 5 bases stayed unmatched. Germline V gene data show CDR1 as SGHRS and CDR2 as YFSETQ. The CDR3 spells CASSFDRASSPLHF. The CDR3 DNA sequence: TGCGCCAGCAGCTTCGACAGGGCGAGTTCACCCCTCCACTTT.

The rearrangement uses TRBV28 and TRBJ1-2; 12 bases map to TRBD1. The germline V gene has CDR1 MDHEN and CDR2 SYDVKM. The CDR3 length is 16 residues. After removal of 2 bases from V and 7 bases from J, the junction contained 8 bases not matched to a gene. The CDR3 reads CASSLRGTGGGSGYTF. The CDR3 nucleotides read TGTGCCAGCAGTTTAAGGGGGACAGGGGGCGGGAGTGGCTACACCTTC.

The rearrangement links TRBV6-5 to TRBJ1-2; no definite D call. The CDR3 runs 13 residues. Germline-derived CDR1 and CDR2 are MNHEY and SVGAGI. Trimming left V 7 bases short and J 4 bases short, with 13 bases between. CDR3 sequence reads: CASNLREIYGYTF. In DNA form, the CDR3 reads TGTGCCAGCAATCTACGGGAGATCTATGGCTACACCTTC.

CDR3 residues: CASSRGGNAYNEQFF. CDR3 bases: TGCGCCAGCAGTCGAGGGGGCAATGCCTACAATGAGCAGTTCTTC. The genes are TRBV23-1 and TRBJ2-1; 7 bases fit TRBD1. Being an ORF, TRBV23-1 has a function that is uncertain. CDR3 size: 15 residues. The J segment lost 2 bases and the V segment lost 4 bases, leaving 5 bases of the junction unmatched.

The chain carries TRBV29-1 and TRBJ1-4; D ambiguous. V was shortened by 6 bases and J by 10 bases, with 18 bases between the two germline ends. CDR1 and CDR2 (germline): SQVTM, ANQGSEA. CDR3 size: 13 residues. The CDR3 region is CSVRPSPAGKLFF. The CDR3 bases are TGCAGCGTCCGTCCTTCTCCGGCGGGAAAACTGTTTTTT. The complete variable domain, with remaining parts taken from reference TRBV29-1 and TRBJ1-4, reads SAVISQKPSRDICQRGTSLTIQCQVDSQVTMMFWYRQQPGQSLTLIATANQGSEATYESGFVIDKFPISRPNLTFSTLTVSNMSPEDSSIYLCSVRPSPAGKLFFGSGTQLSVL.

This sequence joins TRBV3-1 (or the pseudogene TRBV3-2) and TRBJ1-2; D is possibly TRBD1 (6 bases). With 4 bases removed from V and 2 bases from J, the gap between germline ends came to 14 bases. Germline CDR1 and CDR2: LGHDT and YNNKEL (reference sequence). The CDR3 is 15 amino acids. This CDR3 is CASSLRQAMNYGYTF. The DNA of the CDR3 is TGTGCCAGCAGCCTTCGACAGGCAATGAACTATGGCTACACCTTC.

The chain combines TRBV19 with TRBJ2-3, with 10 bases aligning to TRBD2. V gave up 4 bases and J gave up 5 bases; unmatched junction bases: 9. This CDR3 spans 16 amino acids. Germline V gene lookup returns CDR1 LNHDA and CDR2 SQIVND (reference sequence). The CDR3 DNA sequence: TGTGCCAGTAGTACCCCGATAGCGGGGGGTGGAGATACGCAGTATTTT. Its protein is CASSTPIAGGGDTQYF.

The DNA for the CDR3 is TGTGCCAGCACCGGACAGGGGAATTCACCCCTCCACTTT. Its translation is CASTGQGNSPLHF. The chain links TRBV2 to TRBJ1-6, with TRBD1 matching over 9 bases. This CDR3 spans 13 amino acids. The V gene end was trimmed by 7 bases and the J gene end by 7 bases; junction bases not matched to a gene: 2. CDR1 SNHLY and CDR2 FYNNEI come from the germline V gene.

The rearrangement uses TRBV7-9 and TRBJ1-1; D unresolved. V lost 7 bases and J 1 base, leaving 13 bases between the germline ends. The CDR3 consists of 14 residues. From germline, CDR1 is SEHNR and CDR2 FQNEAQ (reference sequence). Here the CDR3 reads CASTPVQPNTEAFF. The CDR3 nucleotides are TGTGCCAGCACCCCTGTGCAGCCGAACACTGAAGCTTTCTTT.

The V call is TRBV30, the J call TRBJ1-6, with D hard to call. Trimming removed 0 bases at V and 3 bases at J, with 3 bases between. The CDR3 is 13 amino acids. Germline values: CDR1 GTSNPN, CDR2 SVGIG (reference sequence). This CDR3 reads CAWSVNYNSPLHF. The DNA of the CDR3 is TGTGCCTGGAGTGTCAACTATAATTCACCCCTCCACTTT. Using reference TRBV30 and TRBJ1-6 for the parts outside the CDR3, the full variable domain is SQTIHQWPATLVQPVGSPLSLECTVEGTSNPNLYWYRQAAGRGLQLLFYSVGIGQISSEVPQNLSASRPQDRQFILSSKKLLLSDSGFYLCAWSVNYNSPLHFGNGTRLTVT.

This chain joins TRBV27 and TRBJ1-6, with TRBD1 identical over 8 bases. The length of the CDR3 is 16 residues. J lost 4 bases, V lost 5 bases, and 7 bases had no gene match. Germline V gives CDR1 MNHEY, CDR2 SMNVEV (reference sequence). CDR3 sequence: CASSPGTGFYNSPLHF. As DNA, the CDR3 is TGTGCCAGCAGTCCCGGGACAGGATTTTATAATTCACCCCTCCACTTT.

The rearrangement joins TRBV20-1 to TRBJ2-1; TRBD1 is a possible D gene (6 bases). Trimming pared 4 bases from V and 11 bases from J, leaving 12 bases between. CDR1 DFQATT and CDR2 SNEGSKA come from the germline V gene (reference sequence). This CDR3 region has 11 residues. The CDR3 spells CSANIDRKQFF. CDR3 in DNA: TGCAGTGCTAATATCGACAGGAAGCAGTTCTTC.

The chain recombines TRBV6-6 with TRBJ1-3; tentatively, D is TRBD1 (5 bases). The CDR3 totals 16 residues. V lost 5 bases and J 0 bases, leaving 14 bases between the germline ends. In germline, CDR1 is MNHNY, CDR2 SVGAGI (reference sequence). For the CDR3, the DNA is TGTGCCAGCAGTCGAGGGGTCCCTCGCTCTGGAAACACCATATATTTT. Translating gives CASSRGVPRSGNTIYF.

CDR3 nucleotide sequence: TGTGCCAGCAGCGACAGCCCCGGGAGTAATCAGCCCCAGCATTTT. It specifies CASSDSPGSNQPQHF. The chain recombines TRBV9 with TRBJ1-5; D remains ambiguous. V lost 3 bases, J lost 4 bases, and 14 bases lay in between. Per germline, CDR1 SGDLS and CDR2 YYNGEE. The CDR3 sequence is 15 residues long.

The V call is TRBV5-1, the J call TRBJ1-4; D is unclear. CDR3 length: 15 residues. Germline assignment: CDR1 SGHRS and CDR2 YFSETQ. Trimming pared 4 bases from V and 0 bases from J, leaving 10 bases between. In DNA form, the CDR3 reads TGCGCCAGCAGCCCTCAAGGGACAACTAATGAAAAACTGTTTTTT. Translating gives CASSPQGTTNEKLFF.

A word on this clone: Within the sample, other DNA sequences also encode this same CDR3. The genes are TRBV2 and TRBJ2-5, with unresolved D. This CDR3 is 11 amino acids long. Germline V gives CDR1 SNHLY, CDR2 FYNNEI. V lost 3 bases and J lost 5, with 4 bases in between. CDR3 loop: CASSEGETQYF. The DNA for the CDR3 is TGTGCCAGCAGTGAGGGGGAGACCCAGTACTTC.

In its sample, this clone was seen a few times. The chain links TRBV18 to TRBJ2-3; 9 bases fit TRBD2. Germline values: CDR1 KGHSH, CDR2 LQKENI. The CDR3 is 19 amino acids. With V trimmed by 2 bases and J by 1 base, 13 bases remained unmatched. CDR3 in amino acids: CASSPKGAKREDGTDTQYF. CDR3 sequence (DNA): TGTGCCAGCTCACCAAAGGGGGCTAAGCGGGAGGACGGCACAGATACGCAGTATTTT.

This chain joins TRBV7-9 and TRBJ1-1, with D unresolved. In germline, CDR1 is SEHNR, CDR2 FQNEAQ (reference sequence). The CDR3 runs 15 residues. V lost 3 bases and J 1 base, leaving 12 bases between the germline ends. The DNA for the CDR3 is TGTGCCAGCAGCTTTTTGACGGGCGCGAACACTGAAGCTTTCTTT. This gives the protein CASSFLTGANTEAFF.

This clone came up once. This chain uses TRBV5-1 with TRBJ1-1; 12 nucleotides line up with TRBD1. The CDR3 consists of 16 residues. Germline CDR1 SGHRS, CDR2 YFSETQ. Losses at the gene ends were 0 bases for V and 4 bases for J; bases not matched to a gene: 4. The CDR3 nucleotides read TGCGCCAGCAGCTTGGAGGGACAGGGGGCGCGCACTGAAGCTTTCTTT. Translation: CASSLEGQGARTEAFF.

This clone was found a few times. The chain joins TRBV18 to TRBJ1-5; no clear D. Germline lookup yields CDR1 KGHSH and CDR2 LQKENI. The CDR3 runs to 13 residues. Trimming removed 5 bases from V and 1 base from J, with 6 bases in between. The CDR3, as DNA: TGTGCCAGCTCAGATATAAGCAATCAGCCCCAGCATTTT. It codes for CASSDISNQPQHF.

V is TRBV28 and J is TRBJ2-1; no definite D call. V was shortened by 5 bases and J by 2 bases, with 1 base between the two germline ends. CDR3 length: 11 residues. The V gene's germline CDR1 is MDHEN and CDR2 SYDVKM. CDR3 loop: CASSPYNEQFF. For the CDR3, the DNA is TGTGCCAGCAGTCCCTACAATGAGCAGTTCTTC.

V and J are TRBV4-2 and TRBJ1-5; no clear D. Trimming removed 2 bases from V and 5 bases from J, with 13 bases in between. Per germline, CDR1 LGHNA and CDR2 YNFKEQ. This CDR3 spans 15 amino acids. The CDR3 DNA reads TGTGCCAGCAGCCAACCCTCCGCCAGATATCAGCCCCAGCATTTT. This translates into CASSQPSARYQPQHF.

The V gene is TRBV18, the J gene TRBJ1-5; D is ambiguous. Germline-derived CDR1 and CDR2 are KGHSH and LQKENI. The CDR3 covers 16 residues. V was clipped by 5 bases and J by 3 bases, with 17 bases between them. CDR3: CASSDHKSPSNQPQHF. CDR3 nucleotide sequence: TGTGCCAGCTCAGACCACAAGAGTCCCTCCAATCAGCCCCAGCATTTT.

Only a few counts were recorded for this clone. The genes are TRBV19 and TRBJ2-7, with D uncertain. Germline V gene lookup returns CDR1 LNHDA and CDR2 SQIVND (reference sequence). V was clipped by 1 base and J by 3 bases, with 7 bases between them. The CDR3 spans 13 residues. CDR3: CASSIVGSYEQYF. The CDR3 DNA reads as TGTGCCAGTAGTATAGTAGGCAGCTACGAGCAGTACTTC.

The chain is built from TRBV6-5 and TRBJ2-7; D is undetermined. Trimming removed 5 bases at V and 0 bases at J, with 14 bases between. The CDR3 runs to 15 residues. The germline gives CDR1 MNHEY, CDR2 SVGAGI. CDR3 loop: CASSTLLGSSYEQYF. The CDR3 DNA reads TGTGCCAGCAGTACCCTACTGGGTAGCTCCTACGAGCAGTACTTC.

The gene calls are TRBV2 and TRBJ1-5; no reliable D call. Looked up from germline, CDR1 is SNHLY and CDR2 is FYNNEI. Trimming took off 6 bases at V and 0 bases at J, with 9 bases between the two ends. The CDR3 length is 14 residues. In nucleotides, the CDR3 is TGTGCCAGCAGAGATCTCAATAGCAATCAGCCCCAGCATTTT. This translates into CASRDLNSNQPQHF.

The sample holds one count of this clone. The chain joins TRBV27 to TRBJ2-1; a possible D gene is TRBD2 (5 bases). CDR3 length: 11 amino acids. The V gene's germline CDR1 is MNHEY and CDR2 SMNVEV (reference sequence). V lost 7 bases and J lost 7, with 8 bases in between. The chain's CDR3 is CASIGVNEQFF. The CDR3 DNA follows: TGTGCCAGCATCGGGGTTAATGAGCAGTTCTTC.

This chain connects TRBV28 to TRBJ2-6; 7 bases map to TRBD1. V lost 6 bases, J lost 2 bases, and 4 bases stayed unmatched. CDR3 length: 15 amino acids. Germline loops: CDR1 MDHEN, CDR2 SYDVKM. Here the CDR3 DNA reads TGTGCCAGCAGGCTTACAGGGGCTGGGGCCAACGTCCTGACTTTC. It codes for CASRLTGAGANVLTF.